The 18 T cell receptor beta chains listed next were all sequenced from one sample in a study of T-cell memory formation after mild COVID-19. TCRdb itself ran the 5' RACE reads through MiXCR, one entry per CDR3 protein. The data hold 550,000 to 650,000 distinct CDR3 sequences, with 15% to 20% observed a single time. The source material was PBMCs or a T cell subset sorted from them (not recorded which). The source is an adult woman who had mild COVID-19 (a few samples of this study predate the infection). Cell type and time point are not known.

This clonotype was observed a handful of times. The chain uses TRBV7-3 and TRBJ2-7; TRBD2 matches 8 bases. Germline assignment: CDR1 SGHTA and CDR2 FQGTGA. The CDR3 is 15 amino acids. V was clipped by 1 base and J by 2 bases; unmatched bases: 4. CDR3 nucleotide sequence: TGTGCCAGCAGCTTAAGCGCGGGGGGTACCTACGAGCAGTACTTC. It codes for CASSLSAGGTYEQYF.

In this sample, this clonotype turned up a few times. The chain carries TRBV19 and TRBJ1-2; no reliable D call. Germline CDR1 reads LNHDA; CDR2 reads SQIVND (reference sequence). The CDR3 is 10 residues long. V dropped 8 bases and J dropped 6 bases, with 7 bases sitting between them. CDR3 sequence: CASGRNGYTF. The CDR3 bases are TGTGCCAGTGGAAGGAATGGCTACACCTTC.

The rearrangement joins TRBV3-1 to TRBJ2-7, with 8 bases fitting TRBD2. J gave up 0 bases and V 1 base, and 11 bases lay outside the gene matches. CDR1 and CDR2 (germline): LGHDT, YNNKEL (reference sequence). This CDR3 is 18 amino acids long. The CDR3 loop reads CASSQVIGRRGASYEQYF. The CDR3 nucleotides read TGTGCCAGCAGCCAAGTAATAGGAAGGCGGGGGGCCTCCTACGAGCAGTACTTC.

Ten or more counts support this clonotype. The CDR3 DNA reads as TGTGCCAGCAGTGACCCCCGGGAAGGGGGCGAGCAGTTCTTC. This gives the protein CASSDPREGGEQFF. The chain is built from TRBV6-4 and TRBJ2-1; 7 bases fit TRBD1. The V and J ends lost 2 bases and 10 bases, in that order; junction bases with no gene match: 8. Germline CDR1 MRHNA, CDR2 SNTAGT. There are 14 residues in the CDR3.

This clonotype was seen many times. The J gene is TRBJ2-3, the V gene TRBV4-3; the D gene is possibly TRBD2 (5 bases). CDR1 and CDR2 from the germline V gene are LGHNA and YSLEER. This CDR3 has 14 residues. V gave up 4 bases and J gave up 3 bases, with 11 bases separating them. The CDR3 here is CASSPYRGTDTQYF. Written as DNA, the CDR3 is TGCGCCAGCAGCCCATACCGGGGAACAGATACGCAGTATTTT.

This clonotype was detected only a few times. Here the CDR3 reads CASRAPGPINEQFF. The CDR3, as DNA: TGTGCCAGCAGGGCCCCAGGGCCCATCAATGAGCAGTTCTTC. The rearrangement uses TRBV2 and TRBJ2-1; possible D gene TRBD1, 5 bases. Germline lookup yields CDR1 SNHLY and CDR2 FYNNEI. CDR3 length equals 14 residues. V shed 6 bases and J shed 6 bases, with 15 bases lying between them.

This clonotype was counted a few times. This rearrangement joins TRBV13 to TRBJ1-2, with D unclear. The germline CDR1 and CDR2 sequences are PRHDT and FYEKMQ (reference sequence). Trimming stripped 5 bases from V and 4 bases from J, with 14 bases between. CDR3 length: 14 residues. CDR3 residues: CASSPQGQSYGYTF. CDR3 nucleotides: TGTGCCAGCAGCCCCCAAGGGCAGTCCTATGGCTACACCTTC. The full variable domain, rest sourced from reference TRBV13 and TRBJ1-2, is AAGVIQSPRHLIKEKRETATLKCYPIPRHDTVYWYQQGPGQDPQFLISFYEKMQSDKGSIPDRFSAQQFSDYHSELNMSSLELGDSALYFCASSPQGQSYGYTFGSGTRLTVV.

CDR3 sequence (DNA): TGTGCCAGCAGTGAAGGTCGCCAAATTTATCGCGGCTACACCTTC. Protein sequence: CASSEGRQIYRGYTF. The chain carries TRBV6-1 and TRBJ1-2; D gene ambiguous. V was pared by 1 base and J by 8 bases, with 17 bases between. CDR1 and CDR2 (germline): MNHNS, SASEGT. The CDR3 length is 15 residues.

This clonotype appeared many times. V usage is TRBV3-1 and J usage is TRBJ2-7, with D possibly being TRBD2 (6 bases). The CDR3 contains 15 residues. Trimming took 4 bases from V and 2 from J, leaving 15 bases between them. Germline lookup yields CDR1 LGHDT and CDR2 YNNKEL (reference sequence). Here the CDR3 reads CASSPHPGGTYEQYF. The CDR3 DNA is TGTGCCAGCAGCCCCCACCCCGGCGGGACCTACGAGCAGTACTTC.

This clonotype was observed a few times. The chain links TRBV5-6 to TRBJ2-1; the match to TRBD1 covers 7 bases. The CDR3 consists of 16 residues. Germline CDR1 is SGHDT and CDR2 is YYEEEE. V was pared by 2 bases and J by 2 bases, with 7 bases of the junction left unmatched. The CDR3 DNA reads TGTGCCAGCAGCTTAGGGACGCAGGGGGCCTACAATGAGCAGTTCTTC. Translation: CASSLGTQGAYNEQFF.

The chain uses TRBV20-1 and TRBJ2-3; D unclear. Germline values: CDR1 DFQATT, CDR2 SNEGSKA (reference sequence). The CDR3 runs to 11 residues. CDR3 nucleotide sequence: TGCAGAGCCCGCGCCACAGATACGCAGTATTTT. Translation gives CRARATDTQYF.

This clonotype appeared a few times. The gene calls are TRBV5-1 and TRBJ2-5, with D perhaps given as TRBD1 or TRBD2 (5 bases each). Germline V gene data show CDR1 as SGHRS and CDR2 as YFSETQ. The V end lost 0 bases, the J end lost 2 bases, and 11 bases lay between the germline ends. CDR3 length: 15 residues. The CDR3 bases are TGCGCCAGCAGCTTGGTTGGGACGGCACAAGAGACCCAGTACTTC. Translated, it gives CASSLVGTAQETQYF.

The rearrangement joins TRBV24-1 to TRBJ2-7, with D uncertain. The CDR3 runs to 14 residues. Trimming shortened V by 0 bases and J by 2 bases, and 7 bases separated the two germline ends. Looked up from germline, CDR1 is KGHDR and CDR2 is SFDVKD. CDR3 sequence: CATSDLYKPYEQYF. The DNA for the CDR3 is TGTGCCACCAGTGATTTGTATAAGCCCTACGAGCAGTACTTC.

This clonotype was recorded a few times. V is TRBV3-1 and J is TRBJ1-1; D is unresolved. This CDR3 region has 17 residues. The germline gives CDR1 LGHDT, CDR2 YNNKEL (reference sequence). The V and J ends lost 1 base and 0 bases respectively, with 15 bases between them. The CDR3, as DNA: TGTGCCAGCAGCCAAGTAATAGGTTCGGGAATGAACACTGAAGCTTTCTTT. The encoded protein is CASSQVIGSGMNTEAFF.

The CDR3 spells CATSGRDIPYNEQFF. The CDR3 DNA reads TGTGCCACCAGTGGACGGGACATCCCCTACAATGAGCAGTTCTTC. J is TRBJ2-1 and V is TRBV24-1, with a tentative D call TRBD1 (6 bases). Per germline, CDR1 KGHDR and CDR2 SFDVKD. The CDR3 extends over 15 amino acids. V was clipped by 5 bases and J by 2 bases, with 12 bases between them.

This clonotype showed up many times. The chain carries TRBV18 and TRBJ1-2; D remains ambiguous. Trimming pared 2 bases from V and 7 bases from J, leaving 8 bases between. The germline CDR1 and CDR2 sequences are KGHSH and LQKENI. The CDR3 loop spans 12 amino acids. The CDR3: CASSPLSSGYTF. CDR3 DNA sequence: TGTGCCAGCTCACCATTATCGAGTGGCTACACCTTC.

This clonotype was recorded a few times. The V gene is TRBV6-1, the J gene TRBJ1-5, with 11 nucleotides matching TRBD1. Germline V gene data show CDR1 as MNHNS and CDR2 as SASEGT. V gave up 7 bases and J gave up 4 bases; unmatched junction bases: 6. This CDR3 is built from 15 residues. The CDR3 loop reads CASTLGQGVNQPQHF. The CDR3 DNA reads as TGTGCCAGCACCCTGGGACAGGGGGTGAATCAGCCCCAGCATTTT.

The V call is TRBV10-3, the J call TRBJ1-3; tentatively, D is TRBD1 (5 bases). Germline CDR1 ENHRY, CDR2 SYGVKD. Trimming pared 3 bases from V and 9 bases from J, leaving 9 bases between. The CDR3 consists of 12 residues. The CDR3 region is CAISELGTTIYF. CDR3 in DNA: TGTGCCATCAGTGAATTAGGGACCACCATATATTTT.